This passage covers 27 T cell receptor beta chains from one sample sequenced in a study of regulatory T cells in long-lasting Graves disease. Indicated time point: persistent/refractory GD, antithyroid drugs over 5 years with positive TRAb. PBMC RNA served as the TCR library source. CDR3-region Arm-PCR and iRepertoire HTBI primers produced the TCR beta libraries. Via MiXCR, TCRdb re-called the multiplex PCR reads, giving one row per CDR3 protein. Of a few hundred thousand distinct CDR3 sequences in the sample, less than 25% were seen once. The sequences come from peripheral blood mononuclear cells (PBMCs), collected when the disease was refractory, from a patient treated with antithyroid drugs. These receptors came from a female donor with Graves disease.

The rearrangement uses TRBV29-1 and TRBJ1-1; D not resolved. V shed 6 bases and J shed 11 bases, with 7 bases lying between them. The CDR3 sequence is 8 residues long. Germline lookup yields CDR1 SQVTM and CDR2 ANQGSEA. CDR3 protein: CSVLGAFF. CDR3 DNA sequence: TGCAGCGTCCTGGGGGCTTTCTTT.

The rearrangement uses TRBV7-2 and TRBJ2-7; no firm D call. Germline V gene lookup returns CDR1 SGHTA and CDR2 FQGNSA. CDR3 size: 14 residues. Deletions cut 5 bases from V and 0 bases from J, with 11 bases between. CDR3 DNA sequence: TGTGCCAGCAGCCCGCTCAGGACCTCCTACGAGCAGTACTTC. It specifies CASSPLRTSYEQYF.

This clonotype was recorded many times. The chain uses TRBV28 and TRBJ2-7, with 7 bases fitting TRBD2. This CDR3 spans 15 amino acids. With V trimmed by 1 base and J by 5 bases, 8 bases remained unmatched. The germline V gene has CDR1 MDHEN and CDR2 SYDVKM. The CDR3: CASSLLGEGLDEQYF. In DNA form, the CDR3 reads TGTGCCAGCAGTTTATTGGGGGAGGGCCTCGACGAGCAGTACTTC.

This rearrangement joins TRBV7-2 to TRBJ2-1, with 8 bases matching TRBD1. The CDR3 is 14 residues long. CDR1 and CDR2 (germline): SGHTA, FQGNSA. After removal of 5 bases from V and 5 bases from J, the junction contained 5 bases not matched to a gene. Here the CDR3 reads CASSPRTGNNEQFF. In nucleotides, the CDR3 is TGTGCCAGCAGCCCTAGGACAGGGAACAATGAGCAGTTCTTC.

Ten or more counts support this clonotype. The chain links TRBV6-1 to TRBJ2-5; 14 bases are a match to TRBD2. Trimming took 2 bases from V and 2 from J; bases not matched to a gene: 4. CDR1 is MNHNS and CDR2 is SASEGT in the germline V gene. The CDR3 is made up of 17 amino acids. The CDR3 region has the DNA TGTGCCAGCAGTGAAACTGGGACTAGCGGGAGTCAAGAGACCCAGTACTTC. It specifies CASSETGTSGSQETQYF.

The chain is built from TRBV29-1 and TRBJ2-2; D is unresolved. Deletions cut 6 bases from V and 1 base from J, with 9 bases between. CDR1 and CDR2 (germline): SQVTM, ANQGSEA. CDR3 length equals 13 residues. The CDR3 region is CSVRNGNTGELFF. For the CDR3, the DNA is TGCAGCGTACGAAACGGGAACACCGGGGAGCTGTTTTTT.

The rearrangement joins TRBV6-2 or TRBV6-3 to TRBJ2-7; no reliable D call. CDR1 MNHEY and CDR2 SVGEGT come from the germline V gene. The CDR3 contains 13 residues. V was cut by 0 bases and J by 4 bases, with 7 bases left in between. The CDR3 loop is CASSYSWKYEQYF. The CDR3 DNA reads as TGTGCCAGCAGTTACTCTTGGAAATACGAGCAGTACTTC.

The genes are TRBV27 and TRBJ1-1; 7 bases line up with TRBD1. CDR1 is MNHEY, CDR2 SMNVEV, per germline (reference sequence). Trimming took 6 bases from V and 5 from J; bases not matched to a gene: 6. The length of the CDR3 is 13 residues. The DNA of the CDR3 is TGTGCCAGCAGCATTTACAGGGGAACTGAAGCTTTCTTT. Protein sequence: CASSIYRGTEAFF.

CDR3 sequence: CASSFTDGNTIYF. The DNA of the CDR3 is TGCGCCAGCAGCTTTACCGATGGAAACACCATATATTTT. The chain is built from TRBV5-1 and TRBJ1-3, with no clear D. The CDR3 length is 13 residues. V lost 2 bases and J 3 bases, leaving 6 bases between the germline ends. Germline V gives CDR1 SGHRS, CDR2 YFSETQ.

This chain links TRBV7-9 with TRBJ2-2; no firm D call. CDR1 SEHNR and CDR2 FQNEAQ come from the germline V gene (reference sequence). Trimming cost V 2 bases and J 3 bases, with 10 bases left between them. CDR3 size: 15 residues. CDR3 coding DNA: TGTGCCAGCAGCTTAAACCCAGGACACACCGGGGAGCTGTTTTTT. This codes for CASSLNPGHTGELFF.

In the case of this clonotype: This may be a read error: a much more frequent sequence differs by one nucleotide. The genes are TRBV28 and TRBJ2-7; perhaps D is TRBD1 or TRBD2 (5 bases each). Germline assignment: CDR1 MDHEN and CDR2 SYDVKM. The CDR3 extends over 14 amino acids. Trimming cost V 8 bases and J 3 bases, with 17 bases left between them. The CDR3 bases are TGTGCCAGCGGGTATTCCGGGGCAGTCTACGAGCAGTACTTC. Amino acids: CASGYSGAVYEQYF.

The chain combines TRBV18 with TRBJ2-2; either TRBD1 or TRBD2 may supply D (5 bases each). The germline V gene has CDR1 KGHSH and CDR2 LQKENI. V dropped 8 bases and J dropped 6 bases, with 19 bases sitting between them. This CDR3 region has 15 residues. CDR3 protein: CASQSGGMYAGELFF. The CDR3 bases are TGTGCCAGCCAAAGTGGGGGAATGTACGCCGGGGAGCTGTTTTTT.

V is TRBV14 and J is TRBJ2-1, with D tentatively TRBD2 (5 bases). The germline V gene encodes CDR1 SGHDN and CDR2 FVKESK. V dropped 1 base and J dropped 3 bases, with 13 bases sitting between them. This CDR3 contains 16 residues. The CDR3 spells CASSQVKAAVYNEQFF. The CDR3 DNA reads as TGTGCCAGCAGCCAAGTAAAAGCGGCGGTCTACAATGAGCAGTTCTTC.

This clonotype was detected ten times or more. The chain links TRBV18 to TRBJ1-1; 7 bases map to TRBD1. The V gene end was trimmed by 1 base and the J gene end by 1 base; junction bases not matched to a gene: 0. Germline loops: CDR1 KGHSH, CDR2 LQKENI. This CDR3 is built from 14 residues. The CDR3 DNA follows: TGTGCCAGCTCACCACGACAGGGGAACACTGAAGCTTTCTTT. Protein sequence: CASSPRQGNTEAFF.

The gene calls are TRBV5-6 and TRBJ1-1; TRBD1 aligns across 9 bases. Unmatched junction bases numbered 4, after V lost 4 bases and J lost 3 bases. The length of the CDR3 is 14 residues. In germline, CDR1 is SGHDT, CDR2 YYEEEE. The CDR3 region has the DNA TGTGCCAGCAGCCGGGGACAGGGAGACACTGAAGCTTTCTTT. It yields the protein CASSRGQGDTEAFF.

This clonotype was observed a few times. This rearrangement joins TRBV29-1 to TRBJ2-7, with 10 bases aligning to TRBD2. CDR3 length equals 14 residues. V lost 6 bases to trimming and J lost 0 bases; unmatched junction nucleotides: 5. The V gene's germline CDR1 is SQVTM and CDR2 ANQGSEA. The CDR3, as DNA: TGCAGCGTAGGACTAGCGGTTACCTCCTACGAGCAGTACTTC. As protein: CSVGLAVTSYEQYF.

In this sample, this clonotype turned up many times. The V call is TRBV13, the J call TRBJ1-2, with a possible D match to TRBD1 (6 bases). The germline gives CDR1 PRHDT, CDR2 FYEKMQ (reference sequence). V lost 5 bases and J 1 base, leaving 8 bases between the germline ends. The CDR3 sequence is 13 residues long. CDR3 sequence reads: CASSNRVNYGYTF. CDR3 nucleotides: TGTGCCAGCAGCAACAGGGTTAACTATGGCTACACCTTC.

This clonotype was found a few times. The chain couples TRBV7-8 to TRBJ1-5; 7 bases are shared with TRBD1. V was pared by 7 bases and J by 7 bases, with 13 bases of the junction left unmatched. The CDR3 covers 15 residues. Germline CDR1 reads SGHVS; CDR2 reads FQNEAQ. CDR3 coding DNA: TGTGCCAGCACCCCAGGGGGGCGCGGGTCGCAGCCCCAGCATTTT. Translating gives CASTPGGRGSQPQHF.

The CDR3 nucleotides are TGTGCCTGTTACCGGGACAGGGGAACCTACGAGCAGTACTTC. It codes for CACYRDRGTYEQYF. V is TRBV6-1 and J is TRBJ2-7; TRBD1 agrees at 10 bases. Trimming at V came to 11 bases and at J to 2 bases, leaving 9 bases not matched to a gene. CDR3 length: 14 residues. The germline V gene has CDR1 MNHNS and CDR2 SASEGT.

This clonotype was detected many times. This chain connects TRBV20-1 to TRBJ2-5; TRBD2 might be the D (5 bases). Germline CDR1 reads DFQATT; CDR2 reads SNEGSKA (reference sequence). V lost 5 bases, J lost 5 bases, and 18 bases lay in between. This CDR3 is built from 14 residues. Written as DNA, the CDR3 is TGCAGTGCTGGTTATATTACCGGGATCGAGACCCAGTACTTC. It codes for CSAGYITGIETQYF.

As for this clonotype: This may be a read error, as it is one base from a much larger clone. The chain joins TRBV6-1 to TRBJ2-7, with a tentative D call TRBD2 (5 bases). V was cut by 5 bases and J by 3 bases, with 11 bases left in between. CDR1 is MNHNS, CDR2 SASEGT, per germline. The CDR3 is 13 amino acids. As DNA, the CDR3 is TGTGCCAGCAGTCACGAGCGGAACTACGAGCAGTACTTC. This encodes CASSHERNYEQYF.

The chain is built from TRBV20-1 and TRBJ1-5; perhaps TRBD1 as D (6 bases). Trimming removed 0 bases at V and 2 bases at J, with 14 bases between. Germline V gene lookup returns CDR1 DFQATT and CDR2 SNEGSKA (reference sequence). The length of the CDR3 is 16 residues. In DNA form, the CDR3 reads TGCAGTGCTAGAGACTACAGGGCAAATGGCAATCAGCCCCAGCATTTT. Protein product: CSARDYRANGNQPQHF.

This chain joins TRBV7-9 and TRBJ2-5; D unclear. CDR1 and CDR2 (germline): SEHNR, FQNEAQ (reference sequence). V was shortened by 5 bases and J by 1 base, with 8 bases between the two germline ends. The CDR3 has 13 amino acids. CDR3 amino acids: CASSIDTQETQYF. DNA for the CDR3: TGTGCCAGCAGCATAGACACCCAAGAGACCCAGTACTTC.

This clonotype was seen ten or more times. This chain uses TRBV2 with TRBJ1-5; 9 positions match TRBD1. Per the germline V gene, CDR1 is SNHLY and CDR2 is FYNNEI. V dropped 5 bases and J dropped 1; count of bases not matched to a gene: 15. The CDR3 is made up of 19 amino acids. This CDR3 reads CASSRDRTGVGLSNQPQHF. DNA of the CDR3: TGTGCCAGCAGTCGGGACAGGACAGGGGTTGGTTTAAGCAATCAGCCCCAGCATTTT.

This chain connects TRBV7-7 to TRBJ1-2; D gene ambiguous. CDR3 length: 15 residues. From germline, CDR1 is SSHAT and CDR2 FNYEAQ (reference sequence). The V gene lost 3 bases and the J gene lost 3 bases, with 14 bases spanning the gap. CDR3 sequence: CASSFRSGGDYGYTF. CDR3 sequence (DNA): TGTGCCAGCAGCTTTAGGTCTGGCGGGGACTATGGCTACACCTTC.

This clonotype was recorded only once. The chain employs TRBV20-1 and TRBJ2-7, with D perhaps assigned TRBD1 or TRBD2 (6 bases each). There are 13 residues in the CDR3. V gave up 6 bases and J gave up 7 bases, with 19 bases separating them. Germline V lookup: CDR1 DFQATT, CDR2 SNEGSKA (reference sequence). The CDR3 region is CSAPIGGLLEQYF. The CDR3 DNA follows: TGCAGTGCGCCGATCGGGGGCCTACTGGAGCAGTACTTC.

The sample holds a few counts of this clonotype. The chain is built from TRBV28 and TRBJ2-7; no clear D. Germline values: CDR1 MDHEN, CDR2 SYDVKM. The CDR3 has 11 amino acids. V was pared by 6 bases and J by 3 bases, with 6 bases between. The DNA for the CDR3 is TGTGCCAGCAGGGAGAGCTACGAGCAGTACTTC. Amino acids: CASRESYEQYF. Full variable domain (remainder filled in from reference TRBV28 and TRBJ2-7): DVKVTQSSRYLVKRTGEKVFLECVQDMDHENMFWYRQDPGLGLRLIYFSYDVKMKEKGDIPEGYSVSREKKERFSLILESASTNQTSMYLCASRESYEQYFGPGTRLTVT.